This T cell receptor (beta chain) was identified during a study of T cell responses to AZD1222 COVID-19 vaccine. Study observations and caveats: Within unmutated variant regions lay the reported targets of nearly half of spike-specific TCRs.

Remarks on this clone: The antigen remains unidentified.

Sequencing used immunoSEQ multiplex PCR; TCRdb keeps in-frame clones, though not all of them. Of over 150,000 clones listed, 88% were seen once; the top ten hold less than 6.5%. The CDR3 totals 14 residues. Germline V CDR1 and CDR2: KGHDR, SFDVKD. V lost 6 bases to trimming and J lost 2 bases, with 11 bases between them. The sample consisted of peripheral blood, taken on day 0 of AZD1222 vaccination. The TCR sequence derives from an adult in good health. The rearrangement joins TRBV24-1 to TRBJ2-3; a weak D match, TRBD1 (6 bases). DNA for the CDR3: TGTGCCACCAGTAAACAGGGCGTCACAGATACGCAGTATTTT. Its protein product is CATSKQGVTDTQYF.